This T cell receptor beta chain was sequenced during a study of T cell responses to AZD1222 COVID-19 vaccine (dated by TCRdb to the early 2020s). Context from the whole study: A total of more than 230 trial participants underwent TCR sequencing, of whom nearly 210 had received two doses of AZD1222 and about 25 had received two doses of the MenACWY control vaccine. Trial participants were enrolled by age into 18-55, 56-69 and 70-plus year subgroups, with roughly 160, 29 and 62 TCR-sequenced participants respectively. Broad study findings and their caveats: In the small 56-69-year group, the increase in depth fell short of significance, most likely because of low power. Because no day 14 peak-response samples were available, repertoires were characterized only after the peak T cell response. Nearly half of unique spike-specific TCRs reportedly recognized epitopes outside regions mutated in the B.1.351 and B.1.1.7 variants. Conclusions about previously exposed vaccinees are limited, since just six or seven AZD1222 recipients were seropositive for SARS-CoV-2 at baseline. The whole spike protein was spanned by vaccine-associated CD4 TCRs, and dominant responses were seen in regions 160-218 and 743-854. Participants were mostly white British and included more females than males, and it was suggested by the authors that clonal diversity may have been underestimated. After two AZD1222 doses, spike-specific TCR breadth and depth were significantly higher than at day 0 and than in MenACWY recipients.

The CDR3 sequence holds 12 residues, the cysteine and phenylalanine included. Just the 36-base CDR3 DNA is kept, in frame starting at base 1. Trimming at the junction amounts to 1 base on V and 7 bases on J, and the germline ends lie 10 bases apart. Looking up the germline V gene (reference sequence) yields CDR1 GTSNPN and CDR2 SVGIG. Of note for this clone: Its binding antigen is unknown. Within one base of it there is no much larger clone, and no base qualities were kept.

The CDR3 regions of human TCRbeta chains were subjected to immunosequencing. The study's own analysis went as follows. TCRs in the repertoires were compared against a reference library of SARS-CoV-2-specific TCRs that had been generated with the MIRA antigen-specificity platform. Breadth was defined as the fraction of unique TCRs that were SARS-CoV-2-associated, and depth was defined as the fraction of total T cells that were SARS-CoV-2-associated. Each spike-specific TCR was assigned to its reactive spike region and to a CD4 or CD8 class using the MIRA data. Log10-transformed breadth and depth values were compared by one-way ANOVA with Sidak's multiple comparisons tests. Imported from immuneACCESS, the table was reduced by TCRdb to in-frame sequences with V and J called. These copies leave out some clones; in studies compared against another copy, an unresolved V gene accounts for under half, and the cause of the remainder is not known. From that table come the V and J calls and clone size; the DNA was used to work out D and trimming. The sample records more than 95,000 clones, 88% of which are singletons. Approximately 3.5% of the sample belongs to the ten largest clones.

The sample's time point label, in plain terms: about 28 days (+/-7) after the second vaccine dose. AZD1222 recipients whose second dose came at about 4 weeks and those whose second dose came at about 12 weeks were combined into one group, since spike-specific TCR depth and breadth did not differ between the two schedules. Vaccinee samples came from UK trials COV001 and COV002, including a single-blind randomized controlled phase 2/3 trial of AZD1222 (ChAdOx1 nCoV-19) in healthy adults. For TCRbeta chain sequencing, PBMC samples were collected from trial participants at day 0 and at day 28 after the second dose.

This clonotype was obtained from an adult who received the AZD1222 COVID-19 vaccine. Sequenced here: peripheral blood, sampled 28 days after the second AZD1222 dose. Recombination joined TRBV30 with TRBJ1-1, and TRBD1 may be the D gene, going by 6 matching bases. The nucleotide sequence is TGTGCCTGGAGTGCTCAGGGGTTTGAAGCTTTCTTT. This sequence encodes CAWSAQGFEAFF.